These T cell receptor beta chains were read from a single sample in a study of blood T cells in healthy people across ages. Using its own MiXCR run on the 5' RACE reads, TCRdb lists one record per CDR3 protein. The sample has 1.5 million to 2 million distinct CDR3 sequences; around 50% are singletons. The sample consisted of blood. The receptors come from a woman between 35 and 50 years old in good health. CDR3s include the opening cysteine and the closing phenylalanine or tryptophan. The D gene is left open where the match is weak. Clone size appears in some rows only: once, few, many, or a class for an expanded clone.

D: -; V: TRBV28; J: TRBJ2-1; size: few; DNA: TGTGCCAGCAGTCCAAGACCCCGGGATGAGCAGTTCTTC; CDR3: CASSPRPRDEQFF
D: -; V: TRBV27; J: TRBJ2-5; size: -; DNA: TGTGCCAGCAGTTTAGCGAGGGGGGTCTACGAGCGGTACTTC; CDR3: CASSLARGVYERYF
D: TRBD1; V: TRBV20-1; J: TRBJ1-2; size: few; DNA: TGCAGTGCCCAGACAGGGTCCTCTTATGGCTACACCTTC; CDR3: CSAQTGSSYGYTF
D: -; V: TRBV29-1; J: TRBJ1-1; size: -; DNA: TGCAGCGTTGAAGCCGCCAACACTGAAGCTTTCTTT; CDR3: CSVEAANTEAFF
D: -; V: TRBV20-1; J: TRBJ2-6; size: -; DNA: TGCAGTGCTAGAGATCTTAACAGCTCTGGGGCCAACGTCCTGACTTTC; CDR3: CSARDLNSSGANVLTF
D: -; V: TRBV25-1; J: TRBJ1-4; size: -; DNA: TGTGCCAGCAGTGCCGTGGCTGCAGGGGATGAAAAACTGTTTTTT; CDR3: CASSAVAAGDEKLFF
D: -; V: TRBV7-9; J: TRBJ2-4; size: -; DNA: TGTGCCAGCAGCCCAGACAGTAACCTAGCCAAAAACATTCAGTACTTC; CDR3: CASSPDSNLAKNIQYF
D: TRBD2; V: TRBV4-1; J: TRBJ2-3; size: -; DNA: TGCGCCAGCAGCTCGACTAGCGGGGGAGACATCACAGATACGCAGTATTTT; CDR3: CASSSTSGGDITDTQYF
D: TRBD2; V: TRBV20-1; J: TRBJ2-7; size: -; DNA: TGCAGTGCTAGTGAAGCGGGGGGTCCCTACGAGCAGTACTTC; CDR3: CSASEAGGPYEQYF
D: TRBD2; V: TRBV20-1; J: TRBJ2-2; size: -; DNA: TGCAGTGCTAGAGTAGGGGCTAGCGGGAACACCGGGGAGCTGTTTTTT; CDR3: CSARVGASGNTGELFF
D: TRBD1; V: TRBV28; J: TRBJ2-7; size: few; DNA: TGTGCCAGCAGTTTACCGGGGACAGGGGGCTACGAGCAGTACTTC; CDR3: CASSLPGTGGYEQYF
D: -; V: TRBV4-2; J: TRBJ2-5; size: -; DNA: TGTGCCAGCAATGCAGGAGGGTGGCAAGAGACCCAGTACTTC; CDR3: CASNAGGWQETQYF
D: TRBD1; V: TRBV15; J: TRBJ2-5; size: -; DNA: TGTGCCACCAGCAGGGAGGGCGAGACAGGGGGCGGAGAGACCCAGTACTTC; CDR3: CATSREGETGGGETQYF
D: -; V: TRBV20-1; J: TRBJ2-3; size: few; DNA: TGCAGTGCTAGGCCCCTTACTAGCACAGATACGCAGTATTTT; CDR3: CSARPLTSTDTQYF
D: TRBD1; V: TRBV18; J: TRBJ2-1; size: few; DNA: TGTGCCAGCTCACCATGGACAGGGCCGAATGAGCAGTTCTTC; CDR3: CASSPWTGPNEQFF
D: -; V: TRBV12-3/TRBV12-4; J: TRBJ1-2; size: -; DNA: TGTGCCAGCAGATTGCAGGGGCTTGGCTACACCTTC; CDR3: CASRLQGLGYTF
D: -; V: TRBV7-2; J: TRBJ2-1; size: few; DNA: TGTGCCAGCAGCCAGAACAGGGTTCTGAATGAGCAGTTCTTC; CDR3: CASSQNRVLNEQFF